Below are 10 T cell receptor beta chains sequenced from a single sample in a study of blood T cells in healthy people across ages. Together with a sample-barcoded 5' primer, a J-beta primer mix was included in a second PCR lasting 7 to 11 cycles. TCRdb ran MiXCR on the 5' RACE reads and lists one entry per CDR3 protein. This sample has about 1 million distinct CDR3 sequences, with 35% to 55% found just once. The sequencing input was blood. These receptor sequences come from a woman in her fifties or sixties in good health.

There are a few counts of this clonotype. The chain employs TRBV2 and TRBJ1-2, with 7 bases identical to TRBD1. There are 14 residues in the CDR3. The germline CDR1 and CDR2 sequences are SNHLY and FYNNEI. Trimming cost V 7 bases and J 0 bases; bases outside gene matches: 5. CDR3 sequence (DNA): TGTGCCAGCATCCGGGACAGCGCTAACTATGGCTACACCTTC. It codes for CASIRDSANYGYTF.

The rearrangement links TRBV12-3 or TRBV12-4 to TRBJ2-3; 12 nucleotides match TRBD2. Trimming took 7 bases from V and 0 from J; bases not matched to a gene: 11. The length of the CDR3 is 18 residues. The CDR3 is CASKNTSGRKASTDTQYF. DNA of the CDR3: TGTGCCAGCAAAAATACTAGCGGGAGGAAAGCTAGCACAGATACGCAGTATTTT.

The CDR3 here is CASSLLGQGPYNEQYF. The CDR3 nucleotides are TGTGCCAGCAGTCTTCTAGGACAGGGACCCTACAATGAGCAGTACTTC. This chain connects TRBV12-3 or TRBV12-4 to TRBJ2-5; 8 nucleotides align to TRBD1. The junction had 19 bases not matched to a gene; V was cut back by 5 bases and J by 11 bases. The CDR3 sequence is 16 residues long.

In this sample, this clonotype turned up a few times. The chain employs TRBV6-5 and TRBJ2-1; D gene unclear. CDR3 length equals 12 residues. From germline, CDR1 is MNHEY and CDR2 SVGAGI. Trimming stripped 2 bases from V and 10 bases from J, with 9 bases between. CDR3 DNA sequence: TGTGCCAGCAGTTACGAGGTGGGGGAGCAGTTCTTC. As protein: CASSYEVGEQFF.

Only one count was recorded for this clonotype. This chain uses TRBV5-1 with TRBJ1-1; D uncertain. Germline V gene lookup returns CDR1 SGHRS and CDR2 YFSETQ. CDR3 length equals 14 residues. Between the trimmed V and J ends, which lost 0 bases and 0 bases, there was a span of 6 bases. The CDR3 nucleotides are TGCGCCAGCAGCTTGGACAACTTGAACACTGAAGCTTTCTTT. Protein sequence: CASSLDNLNTEAFF.

V and J are TRBV2 and TRBJ1-2; 7 nucleotides line up with TRBD1. Germline trimming cut 8 bases from V and 2 bases from J; bases unmatched to any gene: 5. The CDR3 spans 13 residues. Germline lookup yields CDR1 SNHLY and CDR2 FYNNEI. CDR3 coding DNA: TGTGCCAGCGAGGGGGCGGGGAACTATGGCTACACCTTC. This gives the protein CASEGAGNYGYTF.

The chain has TRBV21-1 and TRBJ1-5. TRBV21-1 is a pseudogene segment. The CDR3 length is 13 residues. The CDR3 loop reads CASNQAVIQPQHF. The CDR3 DNA is TGTGCCAGCAACCAGGCAGTGATTCAGCCCCAGCATTTT.

This chain joins TRBV27 and TRBJ2-7; 11 nucleotides agree with TRBD2. The CDR3 totals 17 residues. V was pared by 4 bases and J by 0 bases, with 8 bases of the junction left unmatched. Per germline, CDR1 MNHEY and CDR2 SMNVEV (reference sequence). Here the CDR3 DNA reads TGTGCCAGCAGTTGGGCTAGCGGGGGGAACCCCTCCTACGAGCAGTACTTC. It translates to CASSWASGGNPSYEQYF.

This clonotype showed up just a few times. V usage is TRBV9 and J usage is TRBJ2-5, with 7 bases fitting TRBD2. V shed 2 bases and J 1 base; nucleotides not matched to a gene: 2. CDR3 length: 14 amino acids. CDR1 is SGDLS and CDR2 is YYNGEE in the germline V gene. The chain's CDR3 is CASSVGRAQETQYF. DNA of the CDR3: TGTGCCAGCAGCGTTGGGAGGGCCCAAGAGACCCAGTACTTC.

The CDR3 region is CASSYAAQTGRGYTF. The CDR3 region has the DNA TGTGCCAGCAGTTACGCAGCCCAAACAGGACGGGGCTACACCTTC. The rearrangement joins TRBV6-5 to TRBJ1-2; D may be TRBD1 (5 bases). Trimming took 2 bases from V and 8 from J, leaving 18 bases between them. The CDR3 is 15 residues long. Per germline, CDR1 MNHEY and CDR2 SVGAGI.